This TCR beta chain was found in a study of blood T cell repertoires in COVID-19. For the study at large: Both acute and convalescent COVID-19 samples were obtained from the United States, Italy and Spain. The cDNA or gDNA used as material had been derived from T cells, B-cell-depleted T cells, or PBMCs.

With V trimmed by 4 bases and J by 2 bases, 1 base remained unmatched. The CDR3 is made up of 14 amino acids. Germline lookup yields CDR1 MGHRA and CDR2 YSYEKL. This clone was found a few times. Methods used by the authors: Nucleated cell number was recorded as an estimate derived from reference gene primer amplification. Clones were read by immunoSEQ multiplex PCR, and TCRdb kept only the in-frame ones, dropping some. Clone size and V and J calls were adopted from that table, with D and trimming inferred from the DNA. Of around 300,000 clones listed, approximately 90% are singletons. This rearrangement joins TRBV4-1 to TRBJ2-7, with 11 bases fitting TRBD2. The origin of this receptor is a woman in her twenties or thirties with active or convalescent COVID-19. The material sequenced was peripheral blood. CDR3 in amino acids: CASSPLAGAYEQYF. Here the CDR3 DNA reads TGCGCCAGCAGCCCACTAGCGGGGGCCTACGAGCAGTACTTC.